This T cell receptor beta chain was sequenced during a study of OX40 agonist ivuxolimab in advanced cancers. Study as a whole: Dose-escalation patients were diagnosed with hepatocellular carcinoma, melanoma, renal cell cancer or head and neck cancer.

Only in-frame clones appear in the TCRdb table, and some are missing; sequencing was by immunoSEQ multiplex PCR. This sample carries roughly 25,000 clones, 88% of them seen once, and the ten largest clones take 9.5% to 10%. Samples were taken at baseline and on day 1 of cycles 4 and 7. The receptor's source is an adult with an advanced solid tumor such as melanoma, head and neck, liver or kidney cancer. Specimen: CD4+ or CD8+ T cells sorted from blood, collected in a trial of the OX40 agonist ivuxolimab.

The CDR3 DNA is TGTGCCAGCAGCCCTAGCCGGTATACCACCGGGGAGCTGTTTTTT. This sequence encodes CASSPSRYTTGELFF. The V and J genes are TRBV5-6 and TRBJ2-2, with D maybe TRBD2 (5 bases). Trimming removed 4 bases at V and 4 bases at J, with 14 bases between. Germline V gives CDR1 SGHDT, CDR2 YYEEEE. This CDR3 has 15 residues.